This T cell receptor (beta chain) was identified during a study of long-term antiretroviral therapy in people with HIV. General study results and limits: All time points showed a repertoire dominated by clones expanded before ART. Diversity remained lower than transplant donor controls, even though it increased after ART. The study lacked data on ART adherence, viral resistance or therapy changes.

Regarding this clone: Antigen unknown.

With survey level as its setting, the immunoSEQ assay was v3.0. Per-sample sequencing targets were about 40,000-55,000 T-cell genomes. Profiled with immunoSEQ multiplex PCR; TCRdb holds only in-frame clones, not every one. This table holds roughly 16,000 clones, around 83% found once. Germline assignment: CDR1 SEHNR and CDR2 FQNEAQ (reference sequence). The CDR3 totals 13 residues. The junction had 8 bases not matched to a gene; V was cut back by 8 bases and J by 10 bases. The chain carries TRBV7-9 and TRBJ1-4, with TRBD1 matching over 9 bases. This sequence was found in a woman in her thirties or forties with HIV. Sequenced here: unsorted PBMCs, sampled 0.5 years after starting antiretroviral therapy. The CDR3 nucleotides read TGTGCCAGCGACGGACAGGGGCAGCGAAAACTGTTTTTT. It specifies CASDGQGQRKLFF.